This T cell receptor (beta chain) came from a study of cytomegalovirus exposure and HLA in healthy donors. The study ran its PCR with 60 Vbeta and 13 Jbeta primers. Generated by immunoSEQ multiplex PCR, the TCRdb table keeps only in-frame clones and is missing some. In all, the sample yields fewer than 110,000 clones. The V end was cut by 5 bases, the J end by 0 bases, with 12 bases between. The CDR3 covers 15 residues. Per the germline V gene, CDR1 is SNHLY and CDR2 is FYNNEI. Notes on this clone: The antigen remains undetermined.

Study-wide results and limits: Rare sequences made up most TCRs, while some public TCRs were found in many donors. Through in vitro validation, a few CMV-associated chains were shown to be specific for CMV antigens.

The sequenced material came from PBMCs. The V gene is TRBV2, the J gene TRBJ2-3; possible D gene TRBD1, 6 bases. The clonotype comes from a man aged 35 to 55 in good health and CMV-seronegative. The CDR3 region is CASSYRVESTDTQYF. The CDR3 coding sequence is TGTGCCAGCAGTTACAGGGTAGAAAGCACAGATACGCAGTATTTT.